This paragraph reports one TCR beta chain. Its specificity is not known. TCRdb keeps only in-frame clones here, not all; method: immunoSEQ multiplex PCR. The profile shows about 19,000 clones, about nine tenths of them singletons. This sample is drawn from a study of PD-1 blockade in classical Hodgkin lymphoma. Study outcomes and limitations: Repertoire differences lack defined causes, possibly disease activity or prior therapy. The diversity seen at baseline in complete responders resembled that of newly diagnosed patients.

V was shortened by 5 bases and J by 0 bases, with 16 bases between the two germline ends. This CDR3 contains 16 residues. Germline V gene sequence: CDR1 MDHEN, CDR2 SYDVKM. Sample time point: cycle 4 day 1 (C4D1), after more than five weeks of nivolumab. After autologous stem cell transplantation all patients relapsed, and prior brentuximab vedotin exposure differed between cohorts. CD8+ T cell isolation from thawed PBMCs was performed by magnetic negative selection. The source material was CD8+ T cells from blood, sampled before the fourth cycle of nivolumab. This receptor was identified in a human donor with classical Hodgkin lymphoma. The J gene is TRBJ1-1, the V gene TRBV28; D gene uncertain. CDR3 sequence: CASSLSLDGMNTEAFF. Here the CDR3 DNA reads TGTGCCAGCAGTCTTTCCCTGGACGGAATGAACACTGAAGCTTTCTTT.